These 29 T cell receptor beta chains originate from one sample sequenced in a study of CD8 T cells in ankylosing spondylitis (dated by TCRdb to about 2017). The protocol used for the library was 5' RACE. Sequencing was carried out with an Illumina HiSeq 2500. TCRdb's own reprocessing of the public reads used fastp at Q25 and MiXCR and kept productive beta chains. Every CDR3 protein is listed once, alongside the most common genes and DNA of its rows. The sample table contains a few hundred thousand distinct CDR3 sequences; only one count was recorded for 11% of them. In total, the top ten clones hold roughly a tenth of the sample. The sequenced sample was blood, either unsorted or a sorted T cell fraction (not recorded which). The receptors come from a female donor with ankylosing spondylitis or in good health (not recorded which).

This clonotype was picked up many times. This chain connects TRBV12-3 or TRBV12-4 to TRBJ1-6, with D tentatively TRBD1 (6 bases). CDR3 length: 16 amino acids. The ends were cut back, 6 bases at V and 9 bases at J, with 21 bases in the middle. CDR3 residues: CASRGGAGVQSSPLHF. The DNA of the CDR3 is TGTGCCAGCAGGGGGGGGGCAGGGGTACAGTCTTCACCCCTCCACTTT.

Only a few counts were recorded for this clonotype. The rearrangement links TRBV20-1 to TRBJ2-5; D might be TRBD1 (5 bases). V was pared by 3 bases and J by 3 bases, with 17 bases between. Germline V gene data show CDR1 as DFQATT and CDR2 as SNEGSKA (reference sequence). This CDR3 spans 15 amino acids. CDR3: CSASDRGRPEETQYF. CDR3 nucleotides: TGCAGTGCTAGCGACAGAGGACGGCCTGAAGAGACCCAGTACTTC.

This clonotype was seen many times. The chain combines TRBV7-8 with TRBJ2-7, with 8 bases lining up with TRBD2. From germline, CDR1 is SGHVS and CDR2 FQNEAQ. Losses at the gene ends were 4 bases for V and 3 bases for J; bases not matched to a gene: 5. The CDR3 loop spans 14 amino acids. This chain's CDR3 is CASSSFGGGYEQYF. The DNA of the CDR3 is TGTGCCAGCAGCTCTTTCGGGGGGGGCTACGAGCAGTACTTC.

At least ten counts were recorded for this clonotype. The V and J genes are TRBV5-1 and TRBJ1-2; 7 positions agree with TRBD1. Germline trimming cut 4 bases from V and 4 bases from J; bases unmatched to any gene: 7. CDR1 SGHRS and CDR2 YFSETQ come from the germline V gene. The CDR3 is 14 residues long. In DNA, the CDR3 is TGCGCCAGCAGCCCCGGGACAGCGCCCTATGGCTACACCTTC. It is translated as CASSPGTAPYGYTF.

With regard to this clonotype: A clone one base away is much larger, so this may be a read error. The chain has TRBV7-3 and TRBJ1-1; a possible D gene is TRBD1 (6 bases). From germline, CDR1 is SGHTA and CDR2 FQGTGA. The CDR3 length is 13 residues. The CDR3, as DNA: TGTGCCAACAGCAAGAACAGGGAAGGTGAAGCTTTCTTT. Translated: CANSKNREGEAFF.

The chain joins TRBV18 to TRBJ2-5; 9 bases align to TRBD1. The CDR3 sequence is 16 residues long. V lost 3 bases, J lost 5 bases, and 10 bases stayed unmatched. Germline CDR1 and CDR2: KGHSH and LQKENI. The CDR3 region is CASSPRMGQGGETQYF. The DNA for the CDR3 is TGTGCCAGCTCACCCCGAATGGGACAGGGTGGCGAGACCCAGTACTTC.

This clonotype was observed many times. This chain links TRBV5-1 with TRBJ1-5; D unclear. Trimming cost V 5 bases and J 4 bases, with 10 bases left between them. This CDR3 contains 13 residues. Per the germline V gene, CDR1 is SGHRS and CDR2 is YFSETQ. The CDR3 protein is CASSYDGNQPQHF. The CDR3 bases are TGCGCCAGCAGTTACGACGGAAATCAGCCCCAGCATTTT.

The genes are TRBV27 and TRBJ1-5, with TRBD1 matching over 9 bases. The length of the CDR3 is 16 residues. The junction had 10 bases not matched to a gene; V was cut back by 3 bases and J by 7 bases. The germline CDR1 and CDR2 sequences are MNHEY and SMNVEV (reference sequence). The CDR3 nucleotides are TGTGCCAGCAGTTTGGCCGGACAGGGGTTAATACAGCCCCAGCATTTT. Its protein product is CASSLAGQGLIQPQHF.

This clonotype showed up many times. The chain recombines TRBV20-1 with TRBJ1-2; no firm D call. Germline CDR1 DFQATT, CDR2 SNEGSKA (reference sequence). The CDR3 runs to 13 residues. Trimming took 3 bases from V and 4 from J, leaving 12 bases between them. CDR3 nucleotides: TGCAGTGCTAGTCCCTCCTTTGGCTATGGCTACACCTTC. This codes for CSASPSFGYGYTF.

This clonotype was recorded many times. V and J are TRBV25-1 and TRBJ2-6; D is unresolved. Trimming left V 8 bases short and J 1 base short, with 6 bases between. This CDR3 has 13 residues. Germline V gene lookup returns CDR1 MGHDK and CDR2 SYGVNS. CDR3 sequence (DNA): TGTGCCAGCGGTTATTCTGGGGCCAACGTCCTGACTTTC. Translated: CASGYSGANVLTF.

The V call is TRBV5-1, the J call TRBJ1-2; no reliable D call. CDR1 and CDR2 (germline): SGHRS, YFSETQ. This CDR3 contains 14 residues. Trimming left V 3 bases short and J 3 bases short, with 12 bases between. The CDR3 sequence is CASSSGVQDYGYTF. In nucleotides, the CDR3 is TGCGCCAGCAGCTCGGGAGTTCAGGACTATGGCTACACCTTC.

The sample holds many counts of this clonotype. This rearrangement joins TRBV19 to TRBJ1-5; maybe TRBD1 (5 bases). The CDR3 loop spans 15 amino acids. The V gene lost 4 bases and the J gene lost 6 bases, with 16 bases spanning the gap. From germline, CDR1 is LNHDA and CDR2 SQIVND (reference sequence). The CDR3 DNA is TGTGCCAGTAGTACTACGCCTAGGGGTAGTCAGCCCCAGCATTTT. Its translation is CASSTTPRGSQPQHF. Full variable domain (remainder filled in from reference TRBV19 and TRBJ1-5): DGGITQSPKYLFRKEGQNVTLSCEQNLNHDAMYWYRQDPGQGLRLIYYSQIVNDFQKGDIAEGYSVSREKKESFPLTVTSAQKNPTAFYLCASSTTPRGSQPQHFGDGTRLSIL.

The V gene is TRBV28, the J gene TRBJ2-3; 9 positions match TRBD1. This CDR3 is 16 amino acids long. Germline assignment: CDR1 MDHEN and CDR2 SYDVKM. The trim removed 7 bases at V and 4 bases at J, leaving 12 bases unmatched. Here the CDR3 DNA reads TGTGCCAGCACCCACCCCGGGACAGGGAAGGCAGATACGCAGTATTTT. It encodes CASTHPGTGKADTQYF.

In its sample, this clonotype was seen many times. V usage is TRBV20-1 and J usage is TRBJ2-4; the D is unclear. V was trimmed by 6 bases and J by 0 bases, leaving 12 bases between them. This CDR3 is 14 amino acids long. Germline CDR1 DFQATT, CDR2 SNEGSKA (reference sequence). In DNA form, the CDR3 reads TGCAGTGCCGTAAAAGGCTTAGCCAAAAACATTCAGTACTTC. This encodes CSAVKGLAKNIQYF.

This clonotype was detected ten times or more. J is TRBJ1-1 and V is TRBV6-1; tentative D call: TRBD1 (6 bases). The CDR3 consists of 16 residues. V was pared by 5 bases and J by 2 bases, with 18 bases between. Germline assignment: CDR1 MNHNS and CDR2 SASEGT. The CDR3 sequence: CASSQPGQWGNTEAFF. For the CDR3, the DNA is TGTGCCAGCAGTCAACCCGGACAGTGGGGAAACACTGAAGCTTTCTTT.

In regard to this clonotype: The junction departs from germline at one end; a sequencing error may be responsible. The chain carries TRBV27 and TRBJ1-4; D gene unclear. The CDR3 has 14 amino acids. Germline V lookup: CDR1 MNHEY, CDR2 SMNVEV (reference sequence). CDR3 DNA: TGTGCCAGCAGTTTATGGGGTTCGGGTGAAAAACTTTTTTTT. This codes for CASSLWGSGEKLFF.

Ten or more counts support this clonotype. This sequence joins TRBV20-1 and TRBJ2-7, with D possibly matching TRBD1 (5 bases). The germline V gene has CDR1 DFQATT and CDR2 SNEGSKA (reference sequence). This CDR3 is built from 12 residues. V lost 6 bases to trimming and J lost 1 base, with 10 bases between them. The chain's CDR3 is CSANQGSYEQYF. The CDR3 nucleotides are TGCAGTGCCAACCAGGGATCCTACGAGCAGTACTTC.

This clonotype has a count of ten or more. At one end, the junction sequence differs from germline, possibly due to a read error. The rearrangement links TRBV12-3 or TRBV12-4 to TRBJ1-4; no reliable D call. This CDR3 spans 13 amino acids. The CDR3 region has the DNA TGTGCCAGCAGTGAGGCGTTTACTCAACCGGGCGTTTTT. Residues: CASSEAFTQPGVF.

Many counts were recorded for this clonotype. The rearrangement links TRBV10-3 to TRBJ2-7, with unresolved D. Germline CDR1 reads ENHRY; CDR2 reads SYGVKD. The V end was cut by 2 bases, the J end by 3 bases, with 17 bases between. The CDR3 is 16 amino acids. CDR3 region: CAISEPQFGPHYEQYF. In nucleotides, the CDR3 is TGTGCCATCAGTGAGCCCCAGTTCGGACCCCACTACGAGCAGTACTTC.

This clonotype showed up many times. In DNA, the CDR3 is TGTGCCAGCAGTAGGGACAGGGTCGTAGCTTTCTTT. Translation: CASSRDRVVAFF. The chain has TRBV12-3 or TRBV12-4 and TRBJ1-1; 9 bases are a match to TRBD1. J was trimmed by 10 bases and V by 5 bases; bases with no gene match: 5. This CDR3 spans 12 amino acids.

The gene calls are TRBV27 and TRBJ2-7; the D gene is possibly TRBD1 (5 bases). Trimming left V 5 bases short and J 3 bases short, with 20 bases between. The CDR3 has 16 residues. The germline CDR1 and CDR2 sequences are MNHEY and SMNVEV (reference sequence). For the CDR3, the DNA is TGTGCCAGCAGTCCCATTCCCCCAGGGAACAACTACGAGCAGTACTTC. This codes for CASSPIPPGNNYEQYF.

This clonotype was detected many times. This chain uses TRBV29-1 with TRBJ2-5; TRBD1 is a possible D gene (6 bases). The CDR3 is 15 residues long. V lost 1 base, J lost 0 bases, and 12 bases lay in between. Germline CDR1 reads SQVTM; CDR2 reads ANQGSEA. The CDR3 protein is CSVEVAQGHQETQYF. The CDR3 DNA reads as TGCAGCGTTGAAGTAGCCCAGGGGCACCAAGAGACCCAGTACTTC.

This clonotype came up many times. The gene calls are TRBV7-2 and TRBJ2-5; weak D call: TRBD1 (5 bases). The CDR3 spans 13 residues. Looked up from germline, CDR1 is SGHTA and CDR2 is FQGNSA. The V gene lost 6 bases and the J gene lost 2 bases, with 10 bases spanning the gap. The chain's CDR3 is CASSFTGQETQYF. The CDR3 DNA reads as TGTGCCAGCAGTTTCACAGGTCAAGAGACCCAGTACTTC.

This clonotype was observed many times. The chain links TRBV5-1 to TRBJ1-1; 7 bases match TRBD1. This CDR3 is built from 15 residues. Germline loops: CDR1 SGHRS, CDR2 YFSETQ. Trimming at V came to 0 bases and at J to 4 bases, leaving 6 bases not matched to a gene. DNA of the CDR3: TGCGCCAGCAGCTTGGCGCAGGGGGTGGGCACTGAAGCTTTCTTT. As protein: CASSLAQGVGTEAFF. Supplemented by reference TRBV5-1 and TRBJ1-1, the full variable domain reads KAGVTQTPRYLIKTRGQQVTLSCSPISGHRSVSWYQQTPGQGLQFLFEYFSETQRNKGNFPGRFSGRQFSNSRSEMNVSTLELGDSALYLCASSLAQGVGTEAFFGQGTRLTVV.

This clonotype showed up just a few times. The rearrangement links TRBV6-6 to TRBJ2-3; the match to TRBD1 covers 7 bases. The CDR3 has 12 residues. The V gene's germline CDR1 is MNHNY and CDR2 SVGAGI (reference sequence). The V gene end was trimmed by 6 bases and the J gene end by 6 bases; junction bases not matched to a gene: 3. CDR3 nucleotide sequence: TGTGCCAGCAGCGACAGGGCGGATACGCAGTATTTT. This translates into CASSDRADTQYF.

This clonotype has at least ten counts. The chain carries TRBV6-4 and TRBJ2-5; possibly TRBD2 for D (5 bases). The ends were cut back, 0 bases at V and 3 bases at J, with 17 bases in the middle. The length of the CDR3 is 17 residues. CDR1 is MRHNA, CDR2 SNTAGT, per germline. CDR3 sequence (DNA): TGTGCCAGCAGTGACTCGATAAGCGGCACCCAAGAAGAGACCCAGTACTTC. Amino acids: CASSDSISGTQEETQYF.

Remarks on this clonotype: The junction and the germline gene differ at one end; a read error may be behind it. The J gene is TRBJ1-1, the V gene TRBV19; no clear D. Germline CDR1 and CDR2: LNHDA and SQIVND (reference sequence). The CDR3 contains 14 residues. The CDR3 bases are TGTGCCAGTAGTACCCCAGATAAAGAGACCCACTTGACCTTT. The encoded protein is CASSTPDKETHLTF.

There are many counts of this clonotype. This sequence joins TRBV9 and TRBJ2-3; tentative D call: TRBD1 (5 bases). V was cut by 4 bases and J by 2 bases, with 11 bases left in between. Germline V CDR1 and CDR2: SGDLS, YYNGEE. This CDR3 comprises 14 residues. The CDR3 DNA reads as TGTGCCAGCAGCCAGACAGTACTCACAGATACGCAGTATTTT. Translated: CASSQTVLTDTQYF.

In this sample, this clonotype turned up many times. The chain links TRBV9 to TRBJ1-2; maybe TRBD1 (6 bases). The CDR3 sequence is 15 residues long. Looked up from germline, CDR1 is SGDLS and CDR2 is YYNGEE. V was pared by 6 bases and J by 8 bases, with 23 bases between. The CDR3 DNA is TGTGCCAGCACCCCAAATACGGCGGGGGGCGGAGGCTACACCTTC. Residues: CASTPNTAGGGGYTF.